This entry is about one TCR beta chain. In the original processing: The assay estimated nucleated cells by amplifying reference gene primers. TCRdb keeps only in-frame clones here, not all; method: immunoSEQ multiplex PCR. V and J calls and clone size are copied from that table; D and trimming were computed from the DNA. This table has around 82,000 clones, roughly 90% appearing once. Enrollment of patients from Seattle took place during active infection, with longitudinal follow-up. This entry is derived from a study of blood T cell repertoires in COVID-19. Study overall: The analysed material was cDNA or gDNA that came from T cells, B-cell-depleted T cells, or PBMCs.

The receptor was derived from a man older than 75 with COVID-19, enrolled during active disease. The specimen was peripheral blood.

The CDR3 bases are TGTGCCAGCTCACCCGCGTCCCCCCCATCCTACGAGCAGTACTTC. As protein: CASSPASPPSYEQYF. The chain links TRBV18 to TRBJ2-7; D uncertain. V was cut by 3 bases and J by 1 base, with 13 bases left in between. This CDR3 has 15 amino acids. CDR1 KGHSH and CDR2 LQKENI come from the germline V gene. Filled out from reference TRBV18 and TRBJ2-7, the complete variable domain reads NAGVMQNPRHLVRRRGQEARLRCSPMKGHSHVYWYRQLPEEGLKFMVYLQKENIIDESGMPKERFSAEFPKEGPSILRIQQVVRGDSAAYFCASSPASPPSYEQYFGPGTRLTVT.